Below, one T cell receptor beta chain is given with its context. Enrollment shut out patients with autoimmune disease history or systemic immunosuppression. The sample comes from a study of OX40 agonist ivuxolimab in advanced cancers. About the study: People who had prior anti-PD-1, anti-PD-L1 or anti-CTLA-4 therapy could take part, and approximately 44% had some.

The CDR3 covers 16 residues. In germline, CDR1 is SGHNT, CDR2 YYREEE (reference sequence). Germline trimming cut 4 bases from V and 4 bases from J; bases unmatched to any gene: 11. Repertoires were generated with immunoSEQ multiplex PCR, while TCRdb's copy carries only in-frame clones and drops some. The sample includes approximately 84,000 clones, under 95% of them seen just once. This TCR came from an adult with an advanced solid tumor such as melanoma, head and neck, liver or kidney cancer. The chain combines TRBV5-4 with TRBJ2-5, with TRBD1 matching over 9 bases. Specimen: CD4+ or CD8+ T cells sorted from blood, collected in a trial of the OX40 agonist ivuxolimab. For the CDR3, the DNA is TGTGCCAGCAGCAGAACGTTAACAGGGGGCGTAGAGACCCAGTACTTC. This codes for CASSRTLTGGVETQYF. The variable domain in full, completed from reference TRBV5-4 and TRBJ2-5, reads ETGVTQSPTHLIKTRGQQVTLRCSSQSGHNTVSWYQQALGQGPQFIFQYYREEENGRGNFPPRFSGLQFPNYSSELNVNALELDDSALYLCASSRTLTGGVETQYFGPGTRLLVL.